These T cell receptor beta chains were read from a single sample in a study of blood T cell repertoires in COVID-19. Method: immunoSEQ multiplex PCR; TCRdb's copy keeps in-frame clones and lacks some. The sample lists 120,000 or so clones; over 75% were seen once. Sequencing was done on a sample of peripheral blood. The receptors stem from a woman older than 75 with acute or convalescent COVID-19. The CDR3 runs from the conserved cysteine through the conserved F or W. A D gene is named only where the DNA matches it firmly. Some rows have no size entry. The others give once, few or many, or a class for an expanded clone.

j_gene: TRBJ2-5
d_gene: -
abundance: -
v_gene: TRBV4-1
CDR3nt: TGCGCCAGCAGCCAGGGGACTGCCGGGGGTCCCCAAGAGACCCAGTACTTC
CDR3aa: CASSQGTAGGPQETQYF

j_gene: TRBJ2-7
d_gene: TRBD2
abundance: -
v_gene: TRBV3-1/TRBV3-2
CDR3nt: TGTGCCAGCAGCCAGGGTGGGGGGGTATCCTACGAGCAGTACTTC
CDR3aa: CASSQGGGVSYEQYF

j_gene: TRBJ1-2
d_gene: -
abundance: -
v_gene: TRBV10-3
CDR3nt: TGTGCCATCGCTACGACAGGAGTCTATGGCTACACCTTC
CDR3aa: CAIATTGVYGYTF

j_gene: TRBJ1-6
d_gene: -
abundance: -
v_gene: TRBV3-1/TRBV3-2
CDR3nt: TGTGCCAGCAGCCAAGCGAGCGGCAGGGGCGGTTCACCCCTCCACTTT
CDR3aa: CASSQASGRGGSPLHF

j_gene: TRBJ1-3
d_gene: -
abundance: few
v_gene: TRBV9
CDR3nt: TGTGCCAGCAGCGGCACCCCCCGACAGGCAAACACCATATATTTT
CDR3aa: CASSGTPRQANTIYF

j_gene: TRBJ1-1
d_gene: -
abundance: -
v_gene: TRBV24-1
CDR3nt: TGTGCCACCAGTGATACAGGGATTGTGGCTTTCTTT
CDR3aa: CATSDTGIVAFF

j_gene: TRBJ1-1
d_gene: -
abundance: -
v_gene: TRBV19
CDR3nt: TGTGCCAGCAGCTCAAGGGCCGCAGGGTACTCAATAAACACTGAAGCTTTCTTT
CDR3aa: CASSSRAAGYSINTEAFF

j_gene: TRBJ2-7
d_gene: TRBD2
abundance: -
v_gene: TRBV7-2
CDR3nt: TGTGCCAGCAGCTCGACGGAGCGGGGGGGCTACGAGCAGTACTTC
CDR3aa: CASSSTERGGYEQYF

j_gene: TRBJ2-2
d_gene: TRBD1
abundance: -
v_gene: TRBV19
CDR3nt: TGTGCCAGTAGTATGCACCAGGGACAGGGGGACGGGGAGCTGTTTTTT
CDR3aa: CASSMHQGQGDGELFF

j_gene: TRBJ2-7
d_gene: TRBD1
abundance: -
v_gene: TRBV7-2
CDR3nt: TGTGCCAGCAGCCCGGACAGGGGGCCAGGCGAGCAGTACTTC
CDR3aa: CASSPDRGPGEQYF

j_gene: TRBJ2-3
d_gene: TRBD2
abundance: few
v_gene: TRBV2
CDR3nt: TGTGCCGGGAGGGGGGGACTAGTGGGCGGAGATACGCAGTATTTT
CDR3aa: CAGRGGLVGGDTQYF

j_gene: TRBJ1-4
d_gene: -
abundance: -
v_gene: TRBV5-8
CDR3nt: TGTGCCAGCAGCACGCAAGGTTGGGGCGGAGAAAAACTGTTTTTT
CDR3aa: CASSTQGWGGEKLFF

j_gene: TRBJ2-5
d_gene: -
abundance: -
v_gene: TRBV5-1
CDR3nt: TGCGCCAGCAGCTTGGGCTTGATGGCGGAACAAGAGACCCAGTACTTC
CDR3aa: CASSLGLMAEQETQYF

j_gene: TRBJ2-3
d_gene: -
abundance: -
v_gene: TRBV2
CDR3nt: TGTGCCAGCAGTGAACTTCTTCGGACAGATACGCAGTATTTT
CDR3aa: CASSELLRTDTQYF

j_gene: TRBJ1-1
d_gene: -
abundance: few
v_gene: TRBV2
CDR3nt: TGTGCCAGCAGTGAAGAGGGGATCGGCACTGAAGCTTTCTTT
CDR3aa: CASSEEGIGTEAFF

j_gene: TRBJ1-2
d_gene: TRBD1
abundance: -
v_gene: TRBV5-1
CDR3nt: TGCGCCAGCAGCCCGGAACAGGGGGGACGGGGTGGCTACACCTTC
CDR3aa: CASSPEQGGRGGYTF

j_gene: TRBJ1-5
d_gene: TRBD1
abundance: once
v_gene: TRBV6-6
CDR3nt: TGTGCCAGCACCCTACAGGGGATGCATCAGCCCCAGCATTTT
CDR3aa: CASTLQGMHQPQHF

j_gene: TRBJ2-2
d_gene: TRBD2
abundance: -
v_gene: TRBV11-2
CDR3nt: TGTGCCAGCAGGAAGGCGGGAGTGAACACCGGGGAGCTGTTTTTT
CDR3aa: CASRKAGVNTGELFF

j_gene: TRBJ2-1
d_gene: -
abundance: -
v_gene: TRBV18
CDR3nt: TGTGCCAGCTCACCTACTAGGGGGTCCTACAATGAGCAGTTCTTC
CDR3aa: CASSPTRGSYNEQFF

j_gene: TRBJ2-5
d_gene: -
abundance: -
v_gene: TRBV9
CDR3nt: TGTGCCAGCAGCGTGGGTTCGGCAGGGAAAGAGACCCAGTACTTC
CDR3aa: CASSVGSAGKETQYF